This TCR beta chain derives from a study of blood T cell repertoires in COVID-19. Looking at the study overall: Italy, Spain and the United States were the sources of the convalescent and acute COVID-19 samples. In each case, the material was cDNA or gDNA derived from T cells, B-cell-depleted T cells, or PBMCs.

Original analysis: Amplified reference gene primers provided the basis for estimating nucleated cell counts. The data were produced by immunoSEQ multiplex PCR, yet TCRdb's version contains in-frame clones alone and is incomplete. The DNA was the basis for D and trimming; V, J and clone size are from that table. The sample holds over 20,000 clones; approximately 86% are singletons and the top ten take 15% to 20%. This CDR3 region has 15 residues. J gave up 0 bases and V 6 bases, and 4 bases lay outside the gene matches. This chain uses TRBV23-1 with TRBJ2-2; 7 nucleotides agree with TRBD2. TRBV23-1 is flagged as an ORF with uncertain function. The sequence derives from a man between 65 and 85 years old with acute or convalescent COVID-19. The material sequenced was peripheral blood. The CDR3 DNA is TGCGCCAGCAGACCTAGCGGTACGAACACCGGGGAGCTGTTTTTT. It translates to CASRPSGTNTGELFF.